The 2 T cell receptor beta chains given below trace back to one sample, sequenced in a study of graft-versus-host responses after intestinal transplantation. Method: immunoSEQ multiplex PCR; TCRdb's copy keeps in-frame clones and lacks some. This sample carries roughly 92,000 clones, 90% of them seen once, and the ten largest clones take 0.11%. Their recognized antigens are unknown. The sequences come from unstimulated CD4+ T cells sorted from spleen or lymph node cells, collected before intestinal transplant. These TCRs come from a human donor who received an intestinal transplant.

In the case of this clone: Compared with germline, one end of the junction differs, possibly owing to a read error. The rearrangement joins TRBV7-8 to TRBJ2-1; 8 bases align to TRBD2. Per the germline V gene, CDR1 is SGHVS and CDR2 is FQNEAQ. This CDR3 region has 17 residues. The CDR3 region is CASSLAWGAGAYNEQFF. In DNA form, the CDR3 reads TGTGCCAGCAGCCTAGCTTGGGGAGCGGGGGCCTACAATGAGCAGTTCTTC.

The count of this clone is one. The chain employs TRBV6-6 and TRBJ2-7, with D unclear. Germline-derived CDR1 and CDR2 are MNHNY and SVGAGI (reference sequence). The CDR3 covers 12 residues. V was clipped by 7 bases and J by 4 bases, with 11 bases between them. CDR3 in DNA: TGTGCCAGCACCAACCCCCGGTACGAGCAGTACTTC. Its protein is CASTNPRYEQYF.